This record covers a single T cell receptor beta chain. This entry belongs to a study of blood T cell repertoires in COVID-19. Study background: The origin of the acute and convalescent COVID-19 samples was the United States, Italy and Spain. T cells, B-cell-depleted T cells, or PBMCs provided the cDNA or gDNA that served as material.

This CDR3 region has 16 residues. The V segment lost 4 bases and the J segment 1 base; nucleotides outside the gene matches: 7. The germline V gene has CDR1 SGHKS and CDR2 YYEKEE (reference sequence). Under the authors' procedure: It was from reference gene primer amplification that nucleated cell counts were estimated. Clones were read by immunoSEQ multiplex PCR, and TCRdb kept only the in-frame ones, dropping some. That table furnishes V, J and clone size, whereas the DNA furnished D and trimming. The data hold some 460,000 clones, with about 89% observed a single time. The sample was peripheral blood. The TCR sequence derives from a woman aged 25 to 39 with acute or convalescent COVID-19. The genes are TRBV5-5 and TRBJ1-5; TRBD1 matches at 8 bases. The CDR3 DNA reads as TGTGCCAGCAGCGCAGGACAGGGTAGGAGCAATCAGCCCCAGCATTTT. The encoded protein is CASSAGQGRSNQPQHF. The whole variable domain, filled in from reference TRBV5-5 and TRBJ1-5, reads DAGVTQSPTHLIKTRGQQVTLRCSPISGHKSVSWYQQVLGQGPQFIFQYYEKEERGRGNFPDRFSARQFPNYSSELNVNALLLGDSALYLCASSAGQGRSNQPQHFGDGTRLSIL.